Shown below are 18 T cell receptor beta chains from a single sample sequenced in a study of CD8 T cells in ankylosing spondylitis. In TCRdb, the 5' RACE reads were re-called with MiXCR into one record per CDR3 protein. In the table there are tens of thousands of distinct CDR3 sequences, 5% to 5.5% of which are singletons. Material: blood, either unsorted or a sorted T cell fraction (not recorded which). These receptors all come from a female donor with ankylosing spondylitis or in good health (not recorded which).

This clonotype was recorded at least ten times. The chain recombines TRBV9 with TRBJ2-1; TRBD2 is a possible D gene (5 bases). The CDR3 sequence is 14 residues long. Trimming took off 0 bases at V and 4 bases at J, with 8 bases between the two ends. In germline, CDR1 is SGDLS, CDR2 YYNGEE. This CDR3 reads CASSVEDSYNEQFF. The CDR3 nucleotides are TGTGCCAGCAGCGTAGAGGACTCATACAATGAGCAGTTCTTC.

This clonotype is termed medium-sized. V is TRBV9 and J is TRBJ1-4; D gene unclear. The V end lost 4 bases, the J end lost 0 bases, and 4 bases lay between the germline ends. This CDR3 region has 13 residues. The germline CDR1 and CDR2 sequences are SGDLS and YYNGEE. The CDR3 reads CASSSSTNEKLFF. The CDR3 coding sequence is TGTGCCAGCAGCTCTTCAACTAATGAAAAACTGTTTTTT.

This clonotype was picked up many times. The V gene is TRBV9, the J gene TRBJ2-5; TRBD2 aligns across 12 bases. The ends lost 3 bases at V and 2 bases at J; junction bases unmatched: 11. The CDR3 length is 18 residues. Looked up from germline, CDR1 is SGDLS and CDR2 is YYNGEE. CDR3 coding DNA: TGTGCCAGCAGCGACGGGGCTAGCGGGGGGGCTCATCAAGAGACCCAGTACTTC. This codes for CASSDGASGGAHQETQYF.

This clonotype appeared many times. J is TRBJ2-5 and V is TRBV9, with 9 bases aligning to TRBD1. The V and J ends lost 4 bases and 4 bases, in that order; junction bases with no gene match: 8. CDR1 and CDR2 (germline): SGDLS, YYNGEE. The CDR3 totals 15 residues. Here the CDR3 reads CASSFRQGGPETQYF. The CDR3 coding sequence is TGTGCCAGCAGCTTCAGACAGGGGGGTCCAGAGACCCAGTACTTC.

This clonotype was counted ten times or more. The rearrangement links TRBV9 to TRBJ2-7; 8 nucleotides agree with TRBD1. Germline V gives CDR1 SGDLS, CDR2 YYNGEE. The length of the CDR3 is 14 residues. The trim removed 0 bases at V and 6 bases at J, leaving 5 bases unmatched. The DNA of the CDR3 is TGTGCCAGCAGCGTAGGGACAGGGACCGGCGAGCAGTACTTC. Its protein is CASSVGTGTGEQYF.

This clonotype was picked up many times. A clone one base away is much larger, so this may be a read error. The chain combines TRBV9 with TRBJ1-6; no reliable D call. The CDR3 totals 15 residues. In germline, CDR1 is SGDLS, CDR2 YYNGEE. The CDR3 bases are TGTGCCAGCAGCGTAGAGGGTCCGGGGAGTTCACCCCACCACTTT. Translating gives CASSVEGPGSSPHHF.

This clonotype was found many times. A read error may account for a junction end that differs from germline. The chain uses TRBV9 and TRBJ2-1; D possibly corresponds to TRBD2 (5 bases). Per the germline V gene, CDR1 is SGDLS and CDR2 is YYNGEE. The CDR3 sequence is 14 residues long. Here the CDR3 DNA reads TGTGCCAGTAGCGCTGAGCGGACTTACAATGAGCAGTTCTTC. This encodes CASSAERTYNEQFF.

There are many counts of this clonotype. The chain recombines TRBV9 with TRBJ2-3, with D perhaps TRBD2 (5 bases). The CDR3 runs 13 residues. The germline V and J ends were trimmed by 3 bases and 6 bases, with 11 bases remaining between them. Per the germline V gene, CDR1 is SGDLS and CDR2 is YYNGEE. CDR3 sequence: CASSDGLPDTQYF. The CDR3 bases are TGTGCCAGCAGCGACGGACTTCCCGATACGCAGTATTTT.

This clonotype has a count of ten or more. The rearrangement uses TRBV9 and TRBJ1-5, with a tentative D call TRBD1 (5 bases). Germline CDR1 is SGDLS and CDR2 is YYNGEE. The CDR3 consists of 15 residues. The V gene lost 3 bases and the J gene lost 2 bases, with 12 bases spanning the gap. As DNA, the CDR3 is TGTGCCAGCAGCGCCCAGGGAGGGGGCAATCAGCCCCAGCATTTT. It encodes CASSAQGGGNQPQHF.

This clonotype has at least ten counts. The CDR3 protein is CASSTTGGNEQFF. The CDR3 region has the DNA TGTGCCAGCTCCACGACAGGGGGCAATGAGCAGTTCTTC. The chain joins TRBV9 to TRBJ2-1; 9 bases map to TRBD1. V trimming: 7 bases; J trimming: 6 bases; junction bases outside the gene matches: 5. CDR1 and CDR2 from the germline V gene are SGDLS and YYNGEE. The CDR3 extends over 13 amino acids.

This clonotype has a count of ten or more. A much bigger clone sits one base away, suggesting this may be a read error. The CDR3 DNA is TGTGCCAGCAGCGTAGGGCCGGGACCTGAGTTCGTACAGTTCTTC. This codes for CASSVGPGPEFVQFF. The chain couples TRBV9 to TRBJ2-1; tentatively, D is TRBD1 or TRBD2 (5 bases each). The germline CDR1 and CDR2 sequences are SGDLS and YYNGEE. CDR3 length equals 15 residues. V gave up 0 bases and J gave up 13 bases, with 20 bases separating them. Full variable domain (missing parts from reference TRBV9 and TRBJ2-1): DSGVTQTPKHLITATGQRVTLRCSPRSGDLSVYWYQQSLDQGLQFLIQYYNGEERAKGNILERFSAQQFPDLHSELNLSSLELGDSALYFCASSVGPGPEFVQFFGPGTRLTVL.

This clonotype was counted many times. This chain joins TRBV9 and TRBJ1-2; 7 bases map to TRBD1. CDR1 SGDLS and CDR2 YYNGEE come from the germline V gene. The V and J ends lost 0 bases and 7 bases, in that order; junction bases with no gene match: 3. This CDR3 has 13 amino acids. The CDR3 spells CASSVEQGGGYTF. The CDR3 nucleotides read TGTGCCAGCAGCGTAGAGCAGGGGGGTGGCTACACCTTC.

The chain uses TRBV9 and TRBJ2-2; 7 bases match TRBD1. Germline CDR1 and CDR2: SGDLS and YYNGEE. V trimming: 4 bases; J trimming: 6 bases; junction bases outside the gene matches: 12. This CDR3 region has 16 residues. CDR3 loop: CASSPVTGSVAGELFF. CDR3 coding DNA: TGTGCCAGCAGCCCCGTGACAGGGTCTGTTGCCGGGGAGCTGTTTTTT.

This clonotype was seen ten or more times. V and J are TRBV9 and TRBJ2-1; TRBD2 aligns across 9 bases. This CDR3 comprises 16 residues. The germline V gene encodes CDR1 SGDLS and CDR2 YYNGEE. V trimming: 4 bases; J trimming: 3 bases; junction bases outside the gene matches: 8. The CDR3 bases are TGTGCCAGCAGCCCATCTAGCGGGGTCATCTACAATGAGCAGTTCTTC. Translation: CASSPSSGVIYNEQFF.

This clonotype appeared many times. The V and J genes are TRBV9 and TRBJ2-3; D remains ambiguous. The CDR3 has 13 amino acids. Germline loops: CDR1 SGDLS, CDR2 YYNGEE. The germline V and J ends were trimmed by 4 bases and 4 bases, with 10 bases remaining between them. The CDR3 here is CASSKSPPDTQYF. CDR3 in DNA: TGTGCCAGCAGCAAAAGCCCCCCAGATACGCAGTATTTT.

This clonotype was found a few times. The chain uses TRBV9 and TRBJ2-1, with 7 bases that match TRBD1. The V gene end was trimmed by 2 bases and the J gene end by 6 bases; junction bases not matched to a gene: 11. The CDR3 is made up of 16 amino acids. Germline CDR1 reads SGDLS; CDR2 reads YYNGEE. In DNA, the CDR3 is TGTGCCAGCAGCGTGGGCCACAGGGGAAAGGTCAATGAGCAGTTCTTC. It codes for CASSVGHRGKVNEQFF.

This clonotype was recorded many times. The chain joins TRBV9 to TRBJ2-7; 9 bases fit TRBD2. Germline CDR1 reads SGDLS; CDR2 reads YYNGEE. CDR3 length equals 18 residues. Losses at the gene ends were 4 bases for V and 4 bases for J; bases not matched to a gene: 18. The CDR3 DNA reads TGTGCCAGCAGCCCGAGACCACTACTAGCGGGCAGGATATACGAGCAGTACTTC. Encoded protein: CASSPRPLLAGRIYEQYF. The full variable domain, in which reference TRBV9 and TRBJ2-7 provide the parts outside the CDR3, is DSGVTQTPKHLITATGQRVTLRCSPRSGDLSVYWYQQSLDQGLQFLIQYYNGEERAKGNILERFSAQQFPDLHSELNLSSLELGDSALYFCASSPRPLLAGRIYEQYFGPGTRLTVT.

This clonotype was seen only a few times. The chain is built from TRBV9 and TRBJ1-1, with D unresolved. CDR3 length: 13 amino acids. V was trimmed by 0 bases and J by 8 bases, leaving 11 bases between them. Germline V CDR1 and CDR2: SGDLS, YYNGEE. CDR3 bases: TGTGCCAGCAGCGTAGAGCCAGGTGTAGAAGCTTTCTTT. Translated: CASSVEPGVEAFF.